One and the same sample provided the 3 T cell receptor beta chains below, sequenced in a study of blood T cell repertoires in COVID-19. Profiling relied on immunoSEQ multiplex PCR, and the TCRdb table lists in-frame clones only, not all of them. This table has some 150,000 clones, roughly 84% appearing once. Material for sequencing was peripheral blood. The receptor source for this set is a man aged 40-49 years with acute or convalescent COVID-19.

The genes are TRBV7-8 and TRBJ1-3; D not certain. The CDR3 extends over 15 amino acids. Between the trimmed V and J ends, which lost 5 bases and 0 bases, there was a span of 11 bases. Germline CDR1 is SGHVS and CDR2 is FQNEAQ. As DNA, the CDR3 is TGTGCCAGCAGCACAAGGAGCAACTCTGGAAACACCATATATTTT. It encodes CASSTRSNSGNTIYF.

The CDR3 is CASSIASHYEGELFF. The CDR3 DNA is TGTGCCAGCAGCATTGCTAGCCACTATGAGGGGGAGCTGTTTTTT. The chain carries TRBV11-2 and TRBJ2-2; TRBD2 might be the D (5 bases). Deletions cut 5 bases from V and 8 bases from J, with 18 bases between. There are 15 residues in the CDR3. Germline values: CDR1 SGHAT, CDR2 FQNNGV.

This clone was counted only a few times. The rearrangement uses TRBV7-2 and TRBJ2-1, with D possibly TRBD1 on 5 matching bases. The V gene's germline CDR1 is SGHTA and CDR2 FQGNSA. CDR3 size: 15 residues. Trimming stripped 5 bases from V and 8 bases from J, with 19 bases between. The CDR3 DNA reads as TGTGCCAGCAGCCCCGAGGTTAGGGGCTTCGATGAGCAGTTCTTC. Protein: CASSPEVRGFDEQFF. The full variable domain, rest sourced from reference TRBV7-2 and TRBJ2-1, is GAGVSQSPSNKVTEKGKDVELRCDPISGHTALYWYRQSLGQGLEFLIYFQGNSAPDKSGLPSDRFSAERTGGSVSTLTIQRTQQEDSAVYLCASSPEVRGFDEQFFGPGTRLTVL.